A single sample gave rise to the 23 T cell receptor beta chains below, sequenced in a study of monozygotic twins with inflammatory bowel disease. Reprocessing the 5' RACE reads, TCRdb reports a single entry for every CDR3 protein and omits DNA. This sample's table reports under 200,000 distinct CDR3 sequences. Specimen: blood. These receptors originate from a human donor with ulcerative colitis or Crohn's disease, or a healthy co-twin of an affected twin (not recorded which).

V is TRBV20-1 and J is TRBJ2-7; TCRdb lists TRBD2, though no DNA is available to test this call. Germline CDR1 and CDR2: DFQATT and SNEGSKA (reference sequence). This CDR3 has 19 amino acids. The CDR3 is CSAREARGTSGRAAYEQYF.

This chain links TRBV7-9 with TRBJ2-1; absent DNA, TCRdb's TRBD1 call cannot be checked. Germline V gene sequence: CDR1 SEHNR, CDR2 FQNEAQ (reference sequence). CDR3 size: 15 residues. CDR3 sequence reads: CASSSTGAGKDEQFF.

The J gene is TRBJ2-7, the V gene TRBV11-1. The CDR3 covers 11 residues. Germline V gene lookup returns CDR1 SGHAT and CDR2 FQDESV (reference sequence). The CDR3: CASSYSDEQYF. The full variable domain, rest sourced from reference TRBV11-1 and TRBJ2-7, is EAEVAQSPRYKITEKSQAVAFWCDPISGHATLYWYRQILGQGPELLVQFQDESVVDDSQLPKDRFSAERLKGVDSTLKIQPAELGDSAMYLCASSYSDEQYFGPGTRLTVT.

The rearrangement links TRBV6-5 to TRBJ2-1; lacking DNA, the TRBD1 call made by TCRdb goes unchecked. Germline CDR1 is MNHEY and CDR2 is SVGAGI. The CDR3 consists of 14 residues. CDR3 region: CASSYDARYNEQFF.

The rearrangement uses TRBV20-1 and TRBJ1-6; without DNA, the TCRdb call of TRBD1 cannot be checked. This CDR3 comprises 14 residues. Germline CDR1 DFQATT, CDR2 SNEGSKA (reference sequence). CDR3: CSATNTGSDSPLHF.

The J gene is TRBJ1-1, the V gene TRBV18. CDR1 is KGHSH, CDR2 LQKENI, per germline. The CDR3 loop spans 14 amino acids. The CDR3 sequence: CASSPKMWNTEAFF.

CDR3 sequence reads: CASSQTRDKPNVLTF. This rearrangement joins TRBV18 to TRBJ2-6; TCRdb reports TRBD1, a call that lacks DNA to check it against. The CDR3 is made up of 15 amino acids. In germline, CDR1 is KGHSH, CDR2 LQKENI.

The chain uses TRBV29-1 and TRBJ2-7; the TCRdb D gene call, TRBD1, has no DNA to confirm it. The germline V gene encodes CDR1 SQVTM and CDR2 ANQGSEA. This CDR3 comprises 13 residues. The CDR3 loop reads CSVGQGVRGEQYF.

This chain connects TRBV20-1 to TRBJ2-3. Germline CDR1 is DFQATT and CDR2 is SNEGSKA (reference sequence). This CDR3 is built from 13 residues. The CDR3 protein is CSAREGGKDTQYF.

The chain has TRBV12-3 or TRBV12-4 and TRBJ1-2. The CDR3 has 13 amino acids. The CDR3 loop is CASSALTFAGYTF.

The chain has TRBV21-1 and TRBJ1-1; the TRBD1 assignment by TCRdb is unverifiable without DNA. TRBV21-1 is deemed a pseudogene. The CDR3 sequence is 14 residues long. The CDR3 is CASSFRQGRTEAFF.

The rearrangement uses TRBV27 and TRBJ2-5; TCRdb reports TRBD1, a call that lacks DNA to check it against. This CDR3 is built from 16 residues. In germline, CDR1 is MNHEY, CDR2 SMNVEV (reference sequence). The CDR3 region is CASSSLVGTGSETQYF.

This sequence joins TRBV30 and TRBJ2-1. The germline CDR1 and CDR2 sequences are GTSNPN and SVGIG (reference sequence). The CDR3 sequence is 14 residues long. The CDR3: CAWRQQLSYNEQFF.

The chain recombines TRBV5-4 with TRBJ2-3; TCRdb reports TRBD1, a call that lacks DNA to check it against. The CDR3 totals 17 residues. Looked up from germline, CDR1 is SGHNT and CDR2 is YYREEE (reference sequence). CDR3 in amino acids: CASSRPGGGVTTDTQYF.

J is TRBJ2-5 and V is TRBV28; the TCRdb call, TRBD2, lacks DNA for checking. This CDR3 is built from 15 residues. Germline V lookup: CDR1 MDHEN, CDR2 SYDVKM. CDR3: CASSLPAGGGETQYF.

This chain connects TRBV20-1 to TRBJ2-7; the D gene TCRdb calls, TRBD2, cannot be checked with no DNA. This CDR3 contains 14 residues. Per germline, CDR1 DFQATT and CDR2 SNEGSKA (reference sequence). The CDR3 here is CSVREREGRYEQYF.

The rearrangement uses TRBV7-2 and TRBJ1-5; lacking DNA, the TRBD1 call made by TCRdb goes unchecked. This CDR3 is built from 14 residues. CDR1 is SGHTA and CDR2 is FQGNSA in the germline V gene. This CDR3 reads CASSSTASNQPQHF.

The V and J genes are TRBV15 and TRBJ2-7; without DNA, the TCRdb call of TRBD1 cannot be checked. Germline V gene sequence: CDR1 LNHNV, CDR2 YYDKDF (reference sequence). This CDR3 has 15 residues. CDR3 sequence reads: CATSSLGDRAYEQYF.

The chain couples TRBV19 to TRBJ1-1; TCRdb names TRBD1, which stays unverified in the absence of DNA. This CDR3 spans 11 amino acids. Germline V gene data show CDR1 as LNHDA and CDR2 as SQIVND (reference sequence). The CDR3 sequence is CAIGTGGEAFF.

The chain is built from TRBV6-5 and TRBJ2-1; the D call from TCRdb, TRBD2, cannot be confirmed without DNA. The CDR3 is made up of 12 amino acids. Germline V gene lookup returns CDR1 MNHEY and CDR2 SVGAGI. The CDR3 here is CASRRASGRQFF.

The chain uses TRBV30 and TRBJ2-1; without DNA, the TCRdb call of TRBD2 cannot be checked. There are 13 residues in the CDR3. CDR1 and CDR2 (germline): GTSNPN, SVGIG (reference sequence). The CDR3 sequence is CALAGESYNEQFF.

The gene calls are TRBV29-1 and TRBJ2-7. The germline gives CDR1 SQVTM, CDR2 ANQGSEA. The CDR3 runs 11 residues. The CDR3 sequence is CSVGPEYEQYF.

The chain has TRBV6-4 and TRBJ1-3; TCRdb designates TRBD1, a call that cannot be tested without DNA. Germline V gene lookup returns CDR1 MRHNA and CDR2 SNTAGT. The CDR3 contains 21 residues. The CDR3 sequence: CASSDFLDRGLHKPVGNTIYF.